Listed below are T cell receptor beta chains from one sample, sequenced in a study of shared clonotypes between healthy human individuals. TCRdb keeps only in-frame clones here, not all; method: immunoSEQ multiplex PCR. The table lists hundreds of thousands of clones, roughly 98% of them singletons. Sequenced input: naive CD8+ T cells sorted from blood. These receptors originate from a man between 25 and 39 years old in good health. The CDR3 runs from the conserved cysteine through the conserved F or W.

CDR3: CSAVDWARNEQFF; V: TRBV29-1
CDR3: CASTRTTGKMSSYNEQFF; V: TRBV2
CDR3: CASSLEGQGYEKLFF; V: TRBV5-1
CDR3: CATKLREDSDTQYF; V: TRBV6-4
CDR3: CASSHSFLRDYGYTF; V: TRBV2
CDR3: CASSSLSGRASGANVLTF; V: TRBV7-6
CDR3: CASSQIQGVQPQHF; V: TRBV4-3
CDR3: CASSELAGIEEQYF; V: TRBV11-1
CDR3: CASRPGTGSTYEQYF; V: TRBV2
CDR3: CASSLDSSGAYNEQFF; V: TRBV13
CDR3: CASSLALGTSAYNEQFF; V: TRBV5-1
CDR3: CASSADSANTIYF; V: TRBV9
CDR3: CASSPGQGPTDTQYF; V: TRBV18
CDR3: CASSPGGPSYEQYF; V: TRBV4-1
CDR3: CASTQTEGAGAYNEQFF; V: TRBV19
CDR3: CASSFAREGYEQYF; V: TRBV7-9
CDR3: CASSEDTDSYEQYF; V: TRBV5-4
CDR3: CASSPRDRVYNEQFF; V: TRBV28
CDR3: CASSHVGGVGEQYF; V: TRBV4-2
CDR3: CASSSLTGTSSEQFF; V: TRBV27
CDR3: CASSLNIGSPTFYEQYF; V: TRBV5-6
CDR3: CASSESWDSTYEQYF; V: TRBV4-1
CDR3: CASVVDLNTEAFF; V: TRBV7-9